This is a list of T cell receptor beta chains from one sample in a study of blood T cell repertoires in COVID-19. Profiling relied on immunoSEQ multiplex PCR, and the TCRdb table lists in-frame clones only, not all of them. Of approximately 220,000 clones detected, roughly 80% appear once; the ten largest clones hold 4.7%. Sequenced: peripheral blood. The receptors derive from a woman in her sixties or seventies with acute or convalescent COVID-19. CDR3s include the opening cysteine and the closing phenylalanine or tryptophan.

length: 13
V: TRBV6-5
CDR3: CASRETVTDTQYF

length: 14
V: TRBV6-5
CDR3: CASSYSGGNTEAFF

length: 14
V: TRBV5-1
CDR3: CASSWTGGSYEQYF

length: 15
V: TRBV14
CDR3: CASSQYGGPTDTQYF

length: 13
V: TRBV19
CDR3: CASTGQGSSPLHF

length: 15
V: TRBV6-5
CDR3: CASRSGQGLDQPQHF

length: 14
V: TRBV5-5
CDR3: CASSLTGANYGYTF

length: 13
V: TRBV1
CDR3: CTSSQGIDYGYTF

length: 12
V: TRBV25-1
CDR3: CASSGTGAKAFF

length: 15
V: TRBV5-1
CDR3: CASSLGDSPNQPQHF